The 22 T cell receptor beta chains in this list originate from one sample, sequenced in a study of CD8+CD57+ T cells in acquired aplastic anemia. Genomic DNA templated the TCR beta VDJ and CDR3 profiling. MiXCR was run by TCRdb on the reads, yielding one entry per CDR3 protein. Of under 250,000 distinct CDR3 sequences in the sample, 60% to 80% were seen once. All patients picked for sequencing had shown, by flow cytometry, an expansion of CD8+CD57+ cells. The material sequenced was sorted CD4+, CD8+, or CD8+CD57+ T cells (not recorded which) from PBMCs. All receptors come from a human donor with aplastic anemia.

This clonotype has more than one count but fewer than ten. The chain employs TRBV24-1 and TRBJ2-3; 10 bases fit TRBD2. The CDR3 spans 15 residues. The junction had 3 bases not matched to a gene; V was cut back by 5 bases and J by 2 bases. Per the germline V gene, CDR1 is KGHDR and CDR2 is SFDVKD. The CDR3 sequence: CATSGAGGYTDTQYF. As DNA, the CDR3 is TGTGCCACCAGTGGAGCGGGAGGGTACACAGATACGCAGTATTTT.

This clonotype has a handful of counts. The CDR3 sequence: CASSYGQGGSPLHF. The CDR3 DNA follows: TGTGCCAGCAGCTACGGACAGGGAGGTTCACCCCTCCACTTT. The rearrangement joins TRBV5-6 to TRBJ1-6, with 8 bases fitting TRBD1. This CDR3 has 14 amino acids. V was clipped by 3 bases and J by 9 bases; unmatched bases: 5. Germline values: CDR1 SGHDT, CDR2 YYEEEE.

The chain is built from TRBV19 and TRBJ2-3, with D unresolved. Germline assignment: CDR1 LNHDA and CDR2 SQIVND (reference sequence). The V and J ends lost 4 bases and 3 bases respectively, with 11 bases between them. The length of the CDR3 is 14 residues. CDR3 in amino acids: CASSSLLQTDTQYF. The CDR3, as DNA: TGTGCCAGTAGTAGTCTCCTCCAGACAGATACGCAGTATTTT. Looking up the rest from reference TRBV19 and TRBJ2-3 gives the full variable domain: DGGITQSPKYLFRKEGQNVTLSCEQNLNHDAMYWYRQDPGQGLRLIYYSQIVNDFQKGDIAEGYSVSREKKESFPLTVTSAQKNPTAFYLCASSSLLQTDTQYFGPGTRLTVL.

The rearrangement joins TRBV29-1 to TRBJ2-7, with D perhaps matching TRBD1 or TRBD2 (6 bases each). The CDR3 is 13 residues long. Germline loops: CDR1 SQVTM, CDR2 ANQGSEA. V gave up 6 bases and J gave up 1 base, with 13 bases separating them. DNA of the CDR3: TGCAGCGTCCGAGGGGGGAGGTCCTACGAGCAGTACTTC. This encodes CSVRGGRSYEQYF.

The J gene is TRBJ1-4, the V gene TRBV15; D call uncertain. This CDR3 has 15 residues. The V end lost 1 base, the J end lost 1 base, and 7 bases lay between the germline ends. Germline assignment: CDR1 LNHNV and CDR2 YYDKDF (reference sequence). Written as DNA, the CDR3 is TGTGCCACCAGCAGAGCGGCAGAAACTAATGAAAAACTGTTTTTT. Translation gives CATSRAAETNEKLFF.

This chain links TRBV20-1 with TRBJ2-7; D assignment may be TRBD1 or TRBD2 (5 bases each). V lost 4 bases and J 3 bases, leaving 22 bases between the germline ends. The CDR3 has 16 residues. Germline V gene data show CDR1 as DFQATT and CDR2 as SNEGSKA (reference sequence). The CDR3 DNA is TGCAGTGCTATCTCATCGGGGCCCGGTTTTGGCTACGAGCAGTACTTC. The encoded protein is CSAISSGPGFGYEQYF.

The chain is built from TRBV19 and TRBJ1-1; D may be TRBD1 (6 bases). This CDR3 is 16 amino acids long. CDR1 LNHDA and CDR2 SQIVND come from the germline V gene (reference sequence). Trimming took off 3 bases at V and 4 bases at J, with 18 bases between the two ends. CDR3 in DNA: TGTGCCAGTAGTATCGACAGGATCCCTTTGGGCACTGAAGCTTTCTTT. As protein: CASSIDRIPLGTEAFF.

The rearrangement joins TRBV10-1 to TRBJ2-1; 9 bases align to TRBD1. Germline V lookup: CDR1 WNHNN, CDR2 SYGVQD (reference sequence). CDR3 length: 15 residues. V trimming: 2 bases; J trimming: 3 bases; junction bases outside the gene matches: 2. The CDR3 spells CASSEGTGNYNEQFF. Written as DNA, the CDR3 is TGCGCCAGCAGTGAGGGGACAGGGAACTACAATGAGCAGTTCTTC.

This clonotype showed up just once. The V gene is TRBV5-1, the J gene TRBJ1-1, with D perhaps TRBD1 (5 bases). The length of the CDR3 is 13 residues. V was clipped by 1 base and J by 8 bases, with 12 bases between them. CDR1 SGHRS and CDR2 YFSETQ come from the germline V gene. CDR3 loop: CASSLNGDLEAFF. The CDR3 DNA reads TGCGCCAGCAGCTTGAACGGGGACCTAGAAGCTTTCTTT.

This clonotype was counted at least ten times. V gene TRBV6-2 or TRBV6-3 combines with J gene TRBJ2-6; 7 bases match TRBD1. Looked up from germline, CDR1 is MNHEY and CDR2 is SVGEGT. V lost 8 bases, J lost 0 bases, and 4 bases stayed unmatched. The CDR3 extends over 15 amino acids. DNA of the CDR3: TGTGCCAGCGGGACAGACAGCTCTGGGGCCAACGTCCTGACTTTC. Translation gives CASGTDSSGANVLTF.

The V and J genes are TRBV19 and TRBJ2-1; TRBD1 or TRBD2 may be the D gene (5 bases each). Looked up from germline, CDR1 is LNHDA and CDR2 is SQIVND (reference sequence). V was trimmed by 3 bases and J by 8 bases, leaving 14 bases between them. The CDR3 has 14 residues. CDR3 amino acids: CASSMVGAGDEQFF. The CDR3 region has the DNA TGTGCCAGTAGTATGGTAGGGGCCGGGGATGAGCAGTTCTTC.

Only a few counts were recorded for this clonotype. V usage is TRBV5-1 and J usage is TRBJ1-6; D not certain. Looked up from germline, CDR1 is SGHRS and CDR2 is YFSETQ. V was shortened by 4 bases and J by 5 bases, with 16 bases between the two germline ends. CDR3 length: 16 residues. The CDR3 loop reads CASSPTEGTNNSPLHF. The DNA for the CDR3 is TGCGCCAGCAGCCCCACCGAGGGAACGAATAATTCACCCCTCCACTTT.

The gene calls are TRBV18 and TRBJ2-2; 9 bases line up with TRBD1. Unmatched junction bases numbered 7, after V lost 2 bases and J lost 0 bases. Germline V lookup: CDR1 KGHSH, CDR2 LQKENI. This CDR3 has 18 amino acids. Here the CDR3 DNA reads TGTGCCAGCTCACCATACTTACAGGGGGCGGCGAACACCGGGGAGCTGTTTTTT. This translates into CASSPYLQGAANTGELFF.

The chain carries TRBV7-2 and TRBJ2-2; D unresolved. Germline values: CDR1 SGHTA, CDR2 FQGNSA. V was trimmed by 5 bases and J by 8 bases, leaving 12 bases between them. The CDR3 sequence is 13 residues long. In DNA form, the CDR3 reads TGTGCCAGCAGCCCCCATTCAATGGGGGAGCTGTTTTTT. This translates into CASSPHSMGELFF.

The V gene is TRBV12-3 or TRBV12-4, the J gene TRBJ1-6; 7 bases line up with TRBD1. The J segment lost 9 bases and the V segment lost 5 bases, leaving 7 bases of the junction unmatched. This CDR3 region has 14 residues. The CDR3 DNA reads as TGTGCCAGCAGTCCCGGACAGGAGGGTTCACCCCTCCACTTT. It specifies CASSPGQEGSPLHF.

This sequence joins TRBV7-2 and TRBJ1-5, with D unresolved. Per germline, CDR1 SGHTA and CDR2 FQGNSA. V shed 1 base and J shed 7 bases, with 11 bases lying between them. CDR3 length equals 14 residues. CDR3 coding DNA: TGTGCCAGCAGCTTAGGCCCGGGCGGACAGCCCCAGCATTTT. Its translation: CASSLGPGGQPQHF.

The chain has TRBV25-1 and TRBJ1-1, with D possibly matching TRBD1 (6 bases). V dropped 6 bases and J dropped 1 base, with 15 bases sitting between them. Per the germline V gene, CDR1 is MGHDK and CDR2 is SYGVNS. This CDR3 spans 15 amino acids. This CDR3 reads CASRGALLKNTEAFF. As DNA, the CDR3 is TGTGCCAGCAGGGGGGCCTTGTTAAAGAACACTGAAGCTTTCTTT.

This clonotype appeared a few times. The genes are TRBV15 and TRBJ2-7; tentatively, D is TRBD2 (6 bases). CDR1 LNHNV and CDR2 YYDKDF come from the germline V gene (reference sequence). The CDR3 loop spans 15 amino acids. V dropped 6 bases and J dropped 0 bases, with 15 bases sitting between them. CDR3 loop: CATREGIGSSYEQYF. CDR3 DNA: TGTGCCACCAGGGAGGGGATCGGGAGCTCCTACGAGCAGTACTTC.

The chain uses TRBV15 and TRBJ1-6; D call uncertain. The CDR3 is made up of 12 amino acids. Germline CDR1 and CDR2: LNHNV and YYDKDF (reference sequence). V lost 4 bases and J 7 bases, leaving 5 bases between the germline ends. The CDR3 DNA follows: TGTGCCACCAGCACCGGGAATTCACCCCTCCACTTT. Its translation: CATSTGNSPLHF.

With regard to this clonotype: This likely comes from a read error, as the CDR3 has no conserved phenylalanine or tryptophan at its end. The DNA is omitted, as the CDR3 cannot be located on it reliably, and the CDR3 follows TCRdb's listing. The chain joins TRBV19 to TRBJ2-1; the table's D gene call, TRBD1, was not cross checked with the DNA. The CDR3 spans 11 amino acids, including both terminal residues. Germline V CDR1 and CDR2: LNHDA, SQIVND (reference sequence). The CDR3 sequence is CASSRWDRVAV.

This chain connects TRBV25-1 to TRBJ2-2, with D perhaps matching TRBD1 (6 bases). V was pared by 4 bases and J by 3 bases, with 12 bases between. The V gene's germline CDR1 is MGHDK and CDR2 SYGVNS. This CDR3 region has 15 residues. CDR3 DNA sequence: TGTGCCAGCAGTGTAGGGGGTATCGACACCGGGGAGCTGTTTTTT. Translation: CASSVGGIDTGELFF.

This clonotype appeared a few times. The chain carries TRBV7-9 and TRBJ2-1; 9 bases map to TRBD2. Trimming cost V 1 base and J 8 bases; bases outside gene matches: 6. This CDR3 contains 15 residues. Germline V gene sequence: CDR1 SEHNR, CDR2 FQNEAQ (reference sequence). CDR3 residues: CASSLGGLAIHEQFF. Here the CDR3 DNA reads TGTGCCAGCAGCTTAGGTGGACTAGCGATACATGAGCAGTTCTTC.